One sample yielded the 16 T cell receptor beta chains listed below, sequenced in a study of CXCR3-negative and CXCR3-positive naive CD8 T cells. Findings and limits, study-wide: CXCR3-positive naive cells carried more hydrophobic TRB CDR3s than CXCR3-negative naive cells did.

What these receptors recognize is not known. UMI-tagged TRB cDNA libraries were built via 5' RACE. TCRdb reanalyzed the 5' RACE reads and collapses them to one entry per CDR3 protein, without DNA. Recorded for this sample: 130,000 to 150,000 distinct CDR3 sequences. Sequencing input: naive CXCR3+ CD8+ T cells from blood. Subset of the sample: CD45RO-CCR7+CD27+CD95- naive CD8+ T cells expressing CXCR3 (TNR3+). These TCRs come from a human donor in good health. Some clones in this sample may be carry-over from other donors' samples.

The V call is TRBV28, the J call TRBJ2-7; TCRdb's D call of TRBD2 is untestable without DNA. Germline CDR1 reads MDHEN; CDR2 reads SYDVKM. This CDR3 has 15 residues. CDR3 residues: CASSSGLAGGDEQYF.

CDR3 protein: CASSPLRADTQYF. The chain employs TRBV12-3 or TRBV12-4 and TRBJ2-3; the D call from TCRdb, TRBD1, cannot be confirmed without DNA. The CDR3 runs to 13 residues.

The V and J genes are TRBV28 and TRBJ2-4. The CDR3 loop spans 14 amino acids. Germline assignment: CDR1 MDHEN and CDR2 SYDVKM. The CDR3 is CASSLTIAKNIQYF. Combining the CDR3 with reference TRBV28 and TRBJ2-4 gives the whole variable domain DVKVTQSSRYLVKRTGEKVFLECVQDMDHENMFWYRQDPGLGLRLIYFSYDVKMKEKGDIPEGYSVSREKKERFSLILESASTNQTSMYLCASSLTIAKNIQYFGAGTRLSVL.

The chain recombines TRBV12-3 or TRBV12-4 with TRBJ2-1; lacking DNA, the TRBD2 call made by TCRdb goes unchecked. The CDR3 runs to 16 residues. CDR3 protein: CASSPETGGLIHEQFF.

V is TRBV9 and J is TRBJ2-7; TCRdb proposes TRBD2, but this gene call is untestable without DNA. CDR3 size: 14 residues. CDR1 and CDR2 from the germline V gene are SGDLS and YYNGEE. CDR3 sequence: CASSGETSGYEQYF.

The J gene is TRBJ2-3, the V gene TRBV29-1; the TCRdb D gene call, TRBD2, has no DNA to confirm it. The CDR3 loop spans 19 amino acids. CDR1 is SQVTM, CDR2 ANQGSEA, per germline. Here the CDR3 reads CSVAGVAGGRGVAADTQYF.

V and J are TRBV10-3 and TRBJ2-2; with no DNA, the TCRdb D assignment of TRBD1 cannot be verified. Per the germline V gene, CDR1 is ENHRY and CDR2 is SYGVKD. CDR3 length: 17 residues. CDR3 sequence: CAISESSGALNTGELFF.

The rearrangement uses TRBV28 and TRBJ1-1; TCRdb proposes TRBD1, but this gene call is untestable without DNA. The CDR3 runs 14 residues. Germline CDR1 MDHEN, CDR2 SYDVKM. The CDR3 loop is CASRNPGLNTEAFF.

The CDR3 reads CASSPRGSGVADTQYF. The chain links TRBV28 to TRBJ2-3; TCRdb's D gene call, TRBD1, goes unchecked for lack of DNA. The V gene's germline CDR1 is MDHEN and CDR2 SYDVKM. CDR3 length equals 16 residues.

The chain joins TRBV4-3 to TRBJ1-2; TCRdb lists TRBD1, though no DNA is available to test this call. CDR3 length: 15 amino acids. CDR1 and CDR2 from the germline V gene are LGHNA and YSLEER. CDR3 sequence: CASSQERGMGYGYTF.

The CDR3 loop reads CASSPLGDSVMNTEAFF. This chain connects TRBV7-6 to TRBJ1-1; TCRdb indicates TRBD1, and absent DNA this call remains unverified. Germline V gives CDR1 SGHVS, CDR2 FNYEAQ. The CDR3 loop spans 17 amino acids.

The chain employs TRBV6-5 and TRBJ2-2; without DNA, the TCRdb call of TRBD1 cannot be checked. CDR1 is MNHEY, CDR2 SVGAGI, per germline. The CDR3 covers 15 residues. The CDR3 spells CASGDRVVYSGELFF.

CDR3 sequence reads: CASSRGTPGETQPQHF. The V call is TRBV7-9, the J call TRBJ1-5; without DNA, the TCRdb call of TRBD1 cannot be checked. The CDR3 runs to 16 residues. Germline CDR1 and CDR2: SEHNR and FQNEAQ (reference sequence).

This chain joins TRBV14 and TRBJ2-1. The germline V gene encodes CDR1 SGHDN and CDR2 FVKESK. There are 14 residues in the CDR3. The CDR3 region is CASSQQISYNEQFF.

The chain employs TRBV29-1 and TRBJ2-1; TCRdb's D gene call, TRBD1, goes unchecked for lack of DNA. CDR3 length: 12 amino acids. The V gene's germline CDR1 is SQVTM and CDR2 ANQGSEA. The CDR3 loop reads CSIGGIYNEQFF.

The chain is built from TRBV4-3 and TRBJ2-2; the TRBD1 assignment by TCRdb is unverifiable without DNA. The CDR3 runs to 15 residues. Per the germline V gene, CDR1 is LGHNA and CDR2 is YSLEER. The CDR3 protein is CASSPDRVGTGELFF.